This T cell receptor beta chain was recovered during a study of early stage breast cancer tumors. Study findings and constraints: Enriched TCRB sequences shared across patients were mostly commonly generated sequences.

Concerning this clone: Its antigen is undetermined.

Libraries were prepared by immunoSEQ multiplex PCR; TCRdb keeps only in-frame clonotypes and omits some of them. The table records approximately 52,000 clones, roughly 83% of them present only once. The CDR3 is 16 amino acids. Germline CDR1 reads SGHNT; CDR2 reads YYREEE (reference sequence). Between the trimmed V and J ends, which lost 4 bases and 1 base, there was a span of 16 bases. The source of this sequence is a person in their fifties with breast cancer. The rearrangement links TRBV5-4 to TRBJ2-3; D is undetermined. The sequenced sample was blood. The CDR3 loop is CASSSPSMPGTDTQYF. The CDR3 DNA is TGTGCCAGCAGCAGCCCGTCGATGCCGGGCACAGATACGCAGTATTTT.